Following are 16 T cell receptor beta chains from one sample sequenced in a study of T cell repertoires in cytomegalovirus infection. Their specific antigens are unknown. One entry per CDR3 protein, called by TCRdb with MiXCR from the reads. The table records 750,000 to 950,000 distinct CDR3 sequences, about 28% of them present only once. This sample comprised cultured CD8+ T cells from PBMCs, obtained from culture after CMV antigen stimulation. Receptors originate from a human donor in good health (CMV status not recorded). Some clones in this sample may be carry-over from other donors' samples.

This clonotype occurred many times. The chain recombines TRBV6-5 with TRBJ1-3; D ambiguous. With 3 bases removed from V and 6 bases from J, the gap between germline ends came to 9 bases. The CDR3 loop spans 13 amino acids. From germline, CDR1 is MNHEY and CDR2 SVGAGI. The CDR3 DNA follows: TGTGCCAGCAGTTATAACGGAGAAAACACCATATATTTT. Its protein product is CASSYNGENTIYF.

The chain recombines TRBV14 with TRBJ2-3; no definite D call. The germline V gene has CDR1 SGHDN and CDR2 FVKESK. Trimming left V 0 bases short and J 4 bases short, with 11 bases between. The CDR3 sequence is 15 residues long. CDR3 sequence (DNA): TGTGCCAGCAGCCAAGACTGGGAAGGTCCAGATACGCAGTATTTT. Amino acids: CASSQDWEGPDTQYF.

J is TRBJ2-2 and V is TRBV27, with D unresolved. Germline-derived CDR1 and CDR2 are MNHEY and SMNVEV (reference sequence). CDR3 length equals 11 residues. V was pared by 8 bases and J by 9 bases, with 10 bases between. The CDR3 sequence is CASLSGRELFF. The CDR3 DNA follows: TGTGCCAGCCTCTCTGGAAGGGAGCTGTTTTTT.

This chain joins TRBV7-8 and TRBJ1-5; D is possibly TRBD1 (5 bases). The CDR3 length is 13 residues. The germline gives CDR1 SGHVS, CDR2 FQNEAQ. V was trimmed by 1 base and J by 7 bases, leaving 8 bases between them. This chain's CDR3 is CASSLGGWQPQHF. Written as DNA, the CDR3 is TGTGCCAGCAGCTTAGGGGGGTGGCAGCCCCAGCATTTT.

This clonotype was counted many times. The chain has TRBV7-9 and TRBJ2-5; D gene ambiguous. Per the germline V gene, CDR1 is SEHNR and CDR2 is FQNEAQ (reference sequence). This CDR3 contains 14 residues. V shed 1 base and J shed 9 bases, with 15 bases lying between them. The chain's CDR3 is CASSLVGPTISQYF. CDR3 DNA sequence: TGTGCCAGCAGCTTAGTCGGACCCACGATTTCCCAGTACTTC.

The J gene is TRBJ1-2, the V gene TRBV24-1; D is possibly TRBD1 (5 bases). Germline loops: CDR1 KGHDR, CDR2 SFDVKD. V gave up 4 bases and J gave up 6 bases, with 11 bases separating them. This CDR3 is built from 13 residues. The CDR3 DNA follows: TGTGCCACCAGTGACTCTGGGGGGAATGGCTACACCTTC. Translating it yields CATSDSGGNGYTF.

This clonotype was picked up a small number of times. This chain links TRBV11-2 with TRBJ2-3; possible D gene TRBD2, 5 bases. V was pared by 6 bases and J by 7 bases, with 26 bases between. CDR1 is SGHAT, CDR2 FQNNGV, per germline. The CDR3 spans 17 residues. The CDR3 protein is CASSIFPDAGPSNTQYF. The DNA of the CDR3 is TGTGCCAGCAGTATTTTCCCCGATGCGGGCCCGTCCAATACGCAGTATTTT.

This clonotype appeared once. The chain has TRBV18 and TRBJ1-5, with a tentative D call TRBD1 (5 bases). From germline, CDR1 is KGHSH and CDR2 LQKENI. V was pared by 1 base and J by 4 bases, with 11 bases between. The CDR3 is made up of 15 amino acids. The CDR3, as DNA: TGTGCCAGCTCACCACAGACGGGGGGAAATCAGCCCCAGCATTTT. This codes for CASSPQTGGNQPQHF. The full variable domain, completed using reference TRBV18 and TRBJ1-5, is NAGVMQNPRHLVRRRGQEARLRCSPMKGHSHVYWYRQLPEEGLKFMVYLQKENIIDESGMPKERFSAEFPKEGPSILRIQQVVRGDSAAYFCASSPQTGGNQPQHFGDGTRLSIL.

The V gene is TRBV27, the J gene TRBJ2-2; no firm D call. Germline CDR1 MNHEY, CDR2 SMNVEV (reference sequence). V dropped 4 bases and J dropped 1 base, with 7 bases sitting between them. The CDR3 totals 14 residues. In DNA form, the CDR3 reads TGTGCCAGCAGTTCTTCCAGGAACACCGGGGAGCTGTTTTTT. Protein product: CASSSSRNTGELFF.

This clonotype was counted many times. This chain uses TRBV7-8 with TRBJ1-1, with D perhaps TRBD1 (5 bases). The V end was cut by 1 base, the J end by 4 bases, with 13 bases between. The CDR3 runs to 15 residues. Germline CDR1 is SGHVS and CDR2 is FQNEAQ. The CDR3, as DNA: TGTGCCAGCAGCTTAGGAACATTGGGGGGCACTGAAGCTTTCTTT. Protein: CASSLGTLGGTEAFF.

V gene TRBV28 combines with J gene TRBJ2-7; TRBD1 matches at 9 bases. Germline CDR1 is MDHEN and CDR2 is SYDVKM. This CDR3 is 14 amino acids long. V was clipped by 5 bases and J by 7 bases; unmatched bases: 9. The CDR3 reads CASSPGTGPPEQYV. The CDR3 DNA reads as TGTGCCAGCAGTCCCGGGACAGGGCCTCCGGAGCAGTACGTC.

The chain combines TRBV25-1 with TRBJ1-6; D possibly corresponds to TRBD1 (5 bases). Germline assignment: CDR1 MGHDK and CDR2 SYGVNS. The germline V and J ends were trimmed by 0 bases and 4 bases, with 10 bases remaining between them. The CDR3 totals 16 residues. Here the CDR3 DNA reads TGTGCCAGCAGTGAATACCTGGGACGGTATAATTCACCCCTCCACTTT. It encodes CASSEYLGRYNSPLHF.

There are a few counts of this clonotype. This sequence joins TRBV28 and TRBJ2-3; no firm D call. CDR1 and CDR2 from the germline V gene are MDHEN and SYDVKM. Trimming left V 6 bases short and J 0 bases short, with 13 bases between. This CDR3 comprises 15 residues. The CDR3 sequence is CASRPSGRSTDTQYF. DNA of the CDR3: TGTGCCAGCAGACCCTCGGGCAGGAGCACAGATACGCAGTATTTT.

This rearrangement joins TRBV5-6 to TRBJ2-7, with D unresolved. The V and J ends lost 2 bases and 2 bases respectively, with 11 bases between them. CDR3 size: 14 residues. CDR1 is SGHDT, CDR2 YYEEEE, per germline. Here the CDR3 reads CASSFGRSTYEQYV. DNA for the CDR3: TGTGCCAGCAGCTTTGGCAGGTCTACCTACGAGCAGTACGTC.

The CDR3 nucleotides are TGTGCCAGCGAAAGCTTAGTGGGGACAGGGAAAACTACAACCTACAATGAGCAGTTCTTC. This translates into CASESLVGTGKTTTYNEQFF. The chain combines TRBV7-9 with TRBJ2-1, with 9 positions matching TRBD1. After removal of 8 bases from V and 2 bases from J, the junction contained 22 bases not matched to a gene. The germline gives CDR1 SEHNR, CDR2 FQNEAQ (reference sequence). CDR3 length: 20 amino acids.

J is TRBJ2-7 and V is TRBV15; TRBD1 matches 9 bases. The trim removed 1 base at V and 5 bases at J, leaving 6 bases unmatched. CDR1 and CDR2 (germline): LNHNV, YYDKDF (reference sequence). CDR3 length: 15 amino acids. This chain's CDR3 is CATSRVRQGGNEQYV. Here the CDR3 DNA reads TGTGCCACCAGCAGAGTCCGACAGGGGGGGAACGAGCAGTACGTC.